This entry features one T cell receptor (beta chain) sequence. The antigen remains unidentified. Only in-frame clones appear in the TCRdb table, and some are missing; sequencing was by immunoSEQ multiplex PCR. This repertoire shows some 28,000 clones, over 80% found once; its top ten account for approximately 2%. This specimen belongs to a study of PD-L1 blockade in urothelial cancer. Study at large: The median number of T cells present in blood samples was fewer than 150,000.

General study points: Those with durable benefit had larger increases in tumor-associated blood clones at 3 weeks.

The V and J ends lost 6 bases and 5 bases respectively, with 11 bases between them. The CDR3 covers 12 residues. CDR1 is SGDLS, CDR2 YYNGEE, per germline. Sequencing used PBMCs, obtained around atezolizumab (anti-PD-L1) treatment. This sequence was found in a man aged 45-65 years with urothelial cancer. This chain connects TRBV9 to TRBJ1-1; a weak D match, TRBD1 (5 bases). Here the CDR3 DNA reads TGTGCCAGCACCCCGGGGGGTACTGAAGCTTTCTTT. It is translated as CASTPGGTEAFF.